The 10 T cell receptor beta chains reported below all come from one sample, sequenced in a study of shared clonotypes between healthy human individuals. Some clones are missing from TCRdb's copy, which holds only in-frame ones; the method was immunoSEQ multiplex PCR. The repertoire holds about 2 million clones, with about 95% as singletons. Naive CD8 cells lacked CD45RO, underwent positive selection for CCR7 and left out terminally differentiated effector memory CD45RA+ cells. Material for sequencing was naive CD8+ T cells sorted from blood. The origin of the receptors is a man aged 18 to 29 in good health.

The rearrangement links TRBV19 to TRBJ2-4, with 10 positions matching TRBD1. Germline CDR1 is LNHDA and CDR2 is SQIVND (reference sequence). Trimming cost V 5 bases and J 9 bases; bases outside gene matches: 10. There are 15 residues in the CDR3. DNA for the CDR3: TGTGCCAGTAGTGCCTCCGGGACAGGGGTGGGCATTCAGTACTTC. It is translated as CASSASGTGVGIQYF.

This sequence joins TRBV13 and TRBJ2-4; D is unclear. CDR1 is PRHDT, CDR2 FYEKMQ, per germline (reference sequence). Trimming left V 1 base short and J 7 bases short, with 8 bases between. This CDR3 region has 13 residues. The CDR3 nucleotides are TGTGCCAGCAGCTTAGAGGGCAATAACATTCAGTACTTC. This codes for CASSLEGNNIQYF.

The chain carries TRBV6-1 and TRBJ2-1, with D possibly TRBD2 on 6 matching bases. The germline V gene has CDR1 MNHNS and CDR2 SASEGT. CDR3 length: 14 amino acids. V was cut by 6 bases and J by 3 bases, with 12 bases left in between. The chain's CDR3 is CASSIADYYNEQFF. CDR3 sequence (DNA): TGTGCCAGCAGCATAGCGGACTACTACAATGAGCAGTTCTTC.

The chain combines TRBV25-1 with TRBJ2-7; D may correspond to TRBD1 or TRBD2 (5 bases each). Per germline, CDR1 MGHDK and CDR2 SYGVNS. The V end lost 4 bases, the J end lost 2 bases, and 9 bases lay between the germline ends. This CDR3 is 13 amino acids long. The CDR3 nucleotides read TGTGCCAGCAGTGCCGGGACCACCTACGAGCAGTACTTC. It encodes CASSAGTTYEQYF.

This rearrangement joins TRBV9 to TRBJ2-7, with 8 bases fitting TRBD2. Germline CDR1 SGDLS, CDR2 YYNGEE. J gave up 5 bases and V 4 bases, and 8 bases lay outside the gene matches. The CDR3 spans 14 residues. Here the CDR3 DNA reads TGTGCCAGCAGCATGAGCGGGAGATCGGACGAGCAGTACTTC. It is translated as CASSMSGRSDEQYF.

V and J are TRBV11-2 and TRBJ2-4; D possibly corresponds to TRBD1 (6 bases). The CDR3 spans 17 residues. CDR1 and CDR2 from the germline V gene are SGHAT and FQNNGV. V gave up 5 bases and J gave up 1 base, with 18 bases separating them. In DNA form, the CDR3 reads TGTGCCAGCAGCCCCCCGACAGGAGACGTGGCCAAAAACATTCAGTACTTC. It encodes CASSPPTGDVAKNIQYF. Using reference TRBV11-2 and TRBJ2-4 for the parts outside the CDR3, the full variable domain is EAGVAQSPRYKIIEKRQSVAFWCNPISGHATLYWYQQILGQGPKLLIQFQNNGVVDDSQLPKDRFSAERLKGVDSTLKIQPAKLEDSAVYLCASSPPTGDVAKNIQYFGAGTRLSVL.

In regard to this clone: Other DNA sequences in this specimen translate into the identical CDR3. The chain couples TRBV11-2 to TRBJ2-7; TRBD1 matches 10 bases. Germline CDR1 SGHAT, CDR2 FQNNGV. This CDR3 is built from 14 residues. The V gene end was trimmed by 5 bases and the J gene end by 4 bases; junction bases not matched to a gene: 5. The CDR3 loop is CASSPGTGAYEQYF. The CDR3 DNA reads TGTGCCAGCAGCCCCGGGACAGGGGCTTACGAGCAGTACTTC. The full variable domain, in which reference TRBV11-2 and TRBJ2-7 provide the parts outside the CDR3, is EAGVAQSPRYKIIEKRQSVAFWCNPISGHATLYWYQQILGQGPKLLIQFQNNGVVDDSQLPKDRFSAERLKGVDSTLKIQPAKLEDSAVYLCASSPGTGAYEQYFGPGTRLTVT.

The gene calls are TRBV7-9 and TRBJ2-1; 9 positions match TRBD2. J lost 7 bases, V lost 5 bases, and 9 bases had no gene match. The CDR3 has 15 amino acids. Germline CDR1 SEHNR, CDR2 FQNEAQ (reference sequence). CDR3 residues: CASSPPISGGNEQFF. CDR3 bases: TGTGCCAGCAGCCCCCCTATTAGCGGGGGTAATGAGCAGTTCTTC.

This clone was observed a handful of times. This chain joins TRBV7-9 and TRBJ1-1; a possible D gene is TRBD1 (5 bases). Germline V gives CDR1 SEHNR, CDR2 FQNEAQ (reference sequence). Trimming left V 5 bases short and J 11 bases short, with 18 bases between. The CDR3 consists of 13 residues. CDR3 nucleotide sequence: TGTGCCAGCAGCCCGGCGGTCATTAAGGGGGCTTTCTTT. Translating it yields CASSPAVIKGAFF.

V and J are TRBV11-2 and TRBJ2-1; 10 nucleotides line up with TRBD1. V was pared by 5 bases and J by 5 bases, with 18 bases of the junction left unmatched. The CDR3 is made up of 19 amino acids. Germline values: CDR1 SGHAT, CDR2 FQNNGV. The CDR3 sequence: CASSPYGLSWTGGNNEQFF. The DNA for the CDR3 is TGTGCCAGCAGCCCGTATGGCCTTTCCTGGACAGGGGGTAACAATGAGCAGTTCTTC. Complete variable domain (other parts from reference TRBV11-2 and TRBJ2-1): EAGVAQSPRYKIIEKRQSVAFWCNPISGHATLYWYQQILGQGPKLLIQFQNNGVVDDSQLPKDRFSAERLKGVDSTLKIQPAKLEDSAVYLCASSPYGLSWTGGNNEQFFGPGTRLTVL.